Each of the 15 T cell receptor beta chains below was sequenced from the same sample in a study of immune cell composition in non-small cell lung cancer. Some clones are missing from TCRdb's copy, which holds only in-frame ones; the method was immunoSEQ multiplex PCR. Altogether about 5,200 clones are present, 65% to 80% being singletons, with the ten largest covering 9.5% to 12%. The sample consisted of lung tumor tissue. The receptors were sampled from a human donor with non-small cell lung cancer.

This clone was observed a few times. The CDR3 bases are TGTGCCAGCAGGACGACTGTAGACGACGAGCAGTACTTC. Translation gives CASRTTVDDEQYF. The J gene is TRBJ2-7, the V gene TRBV28; D unresolved. Trimming shortened V by 6 bases and J by 5 bases, and 14 bases separated the two germline ends. Looked up from germline, CDR1 is MDHEN and CDR2 is SYDVKM. The CDR3 loop spans 13 amino acids.

The rearrangement uses TRBV4-2 and TRBJ2-3; a possible D gene is TRBD2 (5 bases). V was clipped by 2 bases and J by 0 bases, with 21 bases between them. Germline V gene lookup returns CDR1 LGHNA and CDR2 YNFKEQ. CDR3 size: 19 residues. The CDR3 sequence is CASSQLSGSLWASTDTQYF. The CDR3, as DNA: TGTGCCAGCAGCCAACTGTCGGGATCCCTCTGGGCTAGCACAGATACGCAGTATTTT.

This chain joins TRBV28 and TRBJ2-2; 8 nucleotides line up with TRBD2. Germline values: CDR1 MDHEN, CDR2 SYDVKM. There are 14 residues in the CDR3. V dropped 6 bases and J dropped 6; count of bases not matched to a gene: 6. CDR3 residues: CASSRGGNPGELFF. CDR3 sequence (DNA): TGTGCCAGCAGCCGCGGGGGGAATCCCGGGGAGCTGTTTTTT.

This clone was counted a few times. V usage is TRBV7-8 and J usage is TRBJ2-3, with TRBD2 matching over 11 bases. Trimming at V came to 5 bases and at J to 0 bases, leaving 4 bases not matched to a gene. CDR1 SGHVS and CDR2 FQNEAQ come from the germline V gene. This CDR3 spans 16 amino acids. CDR3 loop: CASSPRTSGSTDTQYF. In DNA form, the CDR3 reads TGTGCCAGCAGCCCACGGACTAGCGGGAGCACAGATACGCAGTATTTT.

This chain uses TRBV7-2 with TRBJ2-1; 14 bases are shared with TRBD2. Germline lookup yields CDR1 SGHTA and CDR2 FQGNSA. The CDR3 runs 16 residues. V lost 5 bases, J lost 8 bases, and 8 bases stayed unmatched. CDR3 coding DNA: TGTGCCAGCAGCCAAAGTGGACTAGCGGGAGGCCATGAGCAGTTCTTC. Protein: CASSQSGLAGGHEQFF.

This sequence joins TRBV14 and TRBJ2-7; 9 bases align to TRBD1. Trimming cost V 3 bases and J 2 bases; bases outside gene matches: 5. Looked up from germline, CDR1 is SGHDN and CDR2 is FVKESK. The CDR3 runs to 15 residues. The CDR3 spells CASSHGTGPTYEQYF. The DNA for the CDR3 is TGTGCCAGCAGCCACGGGACAGGGCCCACCTACGAGCAGTACTTC. Variable domain in full (rest from reference TRBV14 and TRBJ2-7): EAGVTQFPSHSVIEKGQTVTLRCDPISGHDNLYWYRRVMGKEIKFLLHFVKESKQDESGMPNNRFLAERTGGTYSTLKVQPAELEDSGVYFCASSHGTGPTYEQYFGPGTRLTVT.

The chain is built from TRBV5-4 and TRBJ2-3; TRBD2 matches 7 bases. Looked up from germline, CDR1 is SGHNT and CDR2 is YYREEE (reference sequence). Losses at the gene ends were 4 bases for V and 4 bases for J; bases not matched to a gene: 12. The CDR3 consists of 16 residues. The CDR3 reads CASSAWAGEAADTQYF. CDR3 nucleotide sequence: TGTGCCAGCAGCGCGTGGGCGGGAGAGGCGGCAGATACGCAGTATTTT.

This rearrangement joins TRBV15 to TRBJ1-5; no clear D. CDR1 and CDR2 from the germline V gene are LNHNV and YYDKDF (reference sequence). V dropped 3 bases and J dropped 1 base, with 7 bases sitting between them. This CDR3 is 14 amino acids long. The CDR3 sequence: CATSRGLSNQPQHF. The CDR3 nucleotides read TGTGCCACCAGCAGGGGCCTGAGCAATCAGCCCCAGCATTTT.

This clone was seen a single time. The V gene is TRBV28, the J gene TRBJ2-7; TRBD1 matches at 10 bases. Germline CDR1 MDHEN, CDR2 SYDVKM. The CDR3 has 15 residues. V was pared by 6 bases and J by 2 bases, with 7 bases of the junction left unmatched. The CDR3 DNA follows: TGTGCCAGCAGCCCCGGGACAGGGGCTACCTACGAGCAGTACTTC. Encoded protein: CASSPGTGATYEQYF.

This clone is large (0.1 to 1%) by share. DNA of the CDR3: TGTGCCAGCAGTTACTCTGCGGGAGAGGTCTACAATGAGCAGTTCTTC. It specifies CASSYSAGEVYNEQFF. The chain is built from TRBV6-5 and TRBJ2-1; 7 bases agree with TRBD2. CDR3 size: 16 residues. Germline CDR1 is MNHEY and CDR2 is SVGAGI. The V segment lost 0 bases and the J segment 3 bases; nucleotides outside the gene matches: 5.

This clone turned up a few times. The rearrangement uses TRBV6-5 and TRBJ1-3; 8 bases match TRBD1. This CDR3 is 15 amino acids long. J gave up 3 bases and V 2 bases, and 3 bases lay outside the gene matches. The V gene's germline CDR1 is MNHEY and CDR2 SVGAGI. In DNA, the CDR3 is TGTGCCAGCAGTTACGGACAGGGTTTTGGAAACACCATATATTTT. Translating gives CASSYGQGFGNTIYF.

V is TRBV5-1 and J is TRBJ2-7; 8 bases line up with TRBD2. The V and J ends lost 6 bases and 5 bases, in that order; junction bases with no gene match: 7. The CDR3 is 13 amino acids. The V gene's germline CDR1 is SGHRS and CDR2 YFSETQ. The CDR3 coding sequence is TGCGCCAGCATGGCGGGAGCGGGGGACGAGCAGTACTTC. This translates into CASMAGAGDEQYF. Full variable domain (remainder filled in from reference TRBV5-1 and TRBJ2-7): KAGVTQTPRYLIKTRGQQVTLSCSPISGHRSVSWYQQTPGQGLQFLFEYFSETQRNKGNFPGRFSGRQFSNSRSEMNVSTLELGDSALYLCASMAGAGDEQYFGPGTRLTVT.

The chain is built from TRBV7-8 and TRBJ1-3, with D tentatively TRBD1 (5 bases). There are 15 residues in the CDR3. The V gene lost 5 bases and the J gene lost 7 bases, with 18 bases spanning the gap. Germline V gene data show CDR1 as SGHVS and CDR2 as FQNEAQ. The chain's CDR3 is CASSTYLGARNTIYF. As DNA, the CDR3 is TGTGCCAGCAGCACATATCTTGGGGCAAGGAACACCATATATTTT. The variable domain in full, completed from reference TRBV7-8 and TRBJ1-3, reads GAGVSQSPRYKVAKRGQDVALRCDPISGHVSLFWYQQALGQGPEFLTYFQNEAQLDKSGLPSDRFFAERPEGSVSTLKIQRTQQEDSAVYLCASSTYLGARNTIYFGEGSWLTVV.

The V gene is TRBV6-5, the J gene TRBJ2-7, with D perhaps matching TRBD2 (5 bases). Trimming stripped 2 bases from V and 2 bases from J, with 7 bases between. CDR3 size: 13 residues. Germline lookup yields CDR1 MNHEY and CDR2 SVGAGI. The CDR3 DNA sequence: TGTGCCAGCAGTTACGGACTCGCCTACGAGCAGTACTTC. It yields the protein CASSYGLAYEQYF.

The gene calls are TRBV28 and TRBJ2-7; 9 nucleotides agree with TRBD2. Trimming removed 3 bases from V and 4 bases from J; junction bases left unmatched: 4. The CDR3 is made up of 14 amino acids. Germline V gives CDR1 MDHEN, CDR2 SYDVKM. The CDR3 DNA reads TGTGCCAGCAGTTTGGTAGCGGGAGCGTACGAGCAGTACTTC. This encodes CASSLVAGAYEQYF.